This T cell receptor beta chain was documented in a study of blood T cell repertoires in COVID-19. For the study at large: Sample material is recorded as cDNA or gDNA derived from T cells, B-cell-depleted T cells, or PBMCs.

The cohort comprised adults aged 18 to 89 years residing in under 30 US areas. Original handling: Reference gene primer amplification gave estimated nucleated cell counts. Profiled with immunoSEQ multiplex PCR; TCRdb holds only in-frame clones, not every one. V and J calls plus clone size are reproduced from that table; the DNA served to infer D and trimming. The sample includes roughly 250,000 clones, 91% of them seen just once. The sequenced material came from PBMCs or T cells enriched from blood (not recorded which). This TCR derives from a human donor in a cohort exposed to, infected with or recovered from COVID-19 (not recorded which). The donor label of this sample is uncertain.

This CDR3 reads CASSAGGLDTEAFF. CDR3 DNA sequence: TGCGCCAGCAGCGCAGGGGGGTTGGACACTGAAGCTTTCTTT. V usage is TRBV5-1 and J usage is TRBJ1-1; 7 bases match TRBD1. Germline CDR1 SGHRS, CDR2 YFSETQ. The CDR3 spans 14 residues. The junction had 6 bases not matched to a gene; V was cut back by 4 bases and J by 3 bases.